The T cell receptor beta chain under discussion was sequenced for a study of beta chain features in type 1 diabetes. Study information: In all, about 100,000,000 sorted cells from all samples were analyzed.

This clone turned up a few times. What it binds is not known. The V end lost 5 bases, the J end lost 6 bases, and 17 bases lay between the germline ends. The CDR3 is 15 amino acids. From germline, CDR1 is MNHEY and CDR2 SVGAGI. What was sequenced were expressed TCRB transcripts, since all of the isolated RNA had been reverse transcribed. Produced via immunoSEQ multiplex PCR; TCRdb's table is partial and in-frame only. The sample has roughly 340,000 clones, roughly 13% seen once. The collection from each donor was one heparinised blood draw averaging around 120 mL. Study results and limitations: Healthy donors had naive, central memory and Treg TCRB repertoires that appeared less similar than those seen among patients. Patients with Type 1 diabetes showed moderately but significantly shorter TCRB CDR3s in all four CD4+ subsets.

The chain carries TRBV6-5 and TRBJ2-1; tentatively, D is TRBD2 (6 bases). The TCR was taken from a woman under 30 with type 1 diabetes. Sample: naive CD4+ T cells from blood. CDR3 DNA sequence: TGTGCCAGCAGTCTCGGGGGAGGATTGGTCAATGAGCAGTTCTTC. Residues: CASSLGGGLVNEQFF.